This T cell receptor beta chain is from a study of cytomegalovirus exposure and HLA in healthy donors. Whole-study findings and limits: It was reported that the classifier diagnosed cytomegalovirus status with high specificity and sensitivity in both the original and validation cohorts. A list of approximately 150 TCR beta chains associated with cytomegalovirus was given. TCR beta V- and J-gene trimming was later associated with a missense DCLRE1C variant.

A note on this clone: The antigen is undetermined.

The germline V gene encodes CDR1 SEHNR and CDR2 FQNEAQ (reference sequence). The CDR3 totals 13 residues. V lost 6 bases and J lost 13, with 19 bases in between. The PCR contained 60 Vbeta and 13 Jbeta primers. Original processing methods: Later reanalysis found 75 million to 95 million unique TCR beta chains, around 10 million of them shared. Assay: immunoSEQ multiplex PCR; the TCRdb copy retains only in-frame clones and omits some. The V and J calls and clone size are taken from that table; D and trimming were inferred from the DNA. The table includes 110,000 to 150,000 clones, 65% to 85% detected once.

The sequenced sample was PBMCs. The chain joins TRBV7-9 to TRBJ2-1; TRBD2 is a possible D gene (6 bases). The source is a middle-aged woman in good health and CMV-seropositive. In DNA form, the CDR3 reads TGTGCCAGCAGTTACGACCGAGGCGGGAAACAGTTCTTC. Amino acids: CASSYDRGGKQFF.